This is a list of T cell receptor beta chains from one sample in a study of shared clonotypes between healthy human individuals. Measured with immunoSEQ multiplex PCR; TCRdb has only the in-frame clones, and not every one. The sample has just over 2,000,000 clones; about 95% are singletons. Sequencing was done on a sample of naive CD8+ T cells sorted from blood. Every receptor here comes from a man younger than 35 in good health. Both conserved end residues are part of each CDR3. D genes are given only for firm matches. Only part of the rows carry a size: once, few, many, or a class if the clone is expanded.

TRBJ1-1	TRBD1	.	TRBV5-4	CASTDRGNTEAFF	TGTGCCAGCACCGACAGGGGGAACACTGAAGCTTTCTTT
TRBJ1-1	.	few	TRBV5-1	CASSSGTLTLNTEAFF	TGCGCCAGCAGCTCCGGGACGCTTACTTTGAACACTGAAGCTTTCTTT
TRBJ1-1	.	.	TRBV28	CASSFRSMNTEAFF	TGTGCCAGCAGTTTTCGGTCTATGAACACTGAAGCTTTCTTT
TRBJ2-3	TRBD2	.	TRBV7-6	CASSLSGDTDTQYF	TGTGCCAGCAGTTTAAGCGGGGACACAGATACGCAGTATTTT
TRBJ2-5	TRBD1	.	TRBV5-6	CASSQDRYLETQYF	TGTGCCAGCAGCCAGGACAGGTATCTAGAGACCCAGTACTTC
TRBJ2-7	.	.	TRBV7-9	CASSLIPYEQYF	TGTGCCAGCAGCCTGATCCCCTACGAGCAGTACTTC
TRBJ2-1	.	.	TRBV7-2	CASSLEGVFWNEQFF	TGTGCCAGCAGCTTGGAGGGGGTTTTTTGGAATGAGCAGTTCTTC
TRBJ2-7	TRBD2	.	TRBV9	CASSPRKSLAGHYEQYF	TGTGCCAGCAGCCCACGAAAGAGTTTAGCGGGGCACTACGAGCAGTACTTC
TRBJ2-5	.	.	TRBV13	CASSLGPGTQYF	TGTGCCAGCAGCTTAGGCCCGGGGACCCAGTACTTC
TRBJ2-7	TRBD1	once	TRBV6-5	CASRGDRGPYEQYF	TGTGCCAGCAGAGGCGACAGGGGGCCCTACGAGCAGTACTTC
TRBJ1-4	.	.	TRBV30	CAWSVSPWDIEKLFF	TGTGCCTGGAGTGTAAGTCCCTGGGACATAGAGAAACTGTTTTTT
TRBJ2-3	.	.	TRBV4-1	CASSQEPEGADTQYF	TGCGCCAGCAGCCAAGAACCGGAGGGGGCAGATACGCAGTATTTT
TRBJ2-7	.	once	TRBV27	CASSWRGGSYEQYF	TGTGCCAGCAGTTGGAGGGGGGGAAGCTACGAGCAGTACTTC
TRBJ2-2	.	.	TRBV7-9	CASSHYNTGELFF	TGTGCCAGCAGTCACTATAACACCGGGGAGCTGTTTTTT
TRBJ2-7	.	once	TRBV7-2	CASSWGTEVLSEQYF	TGTGCCAGCAGCTGGGGTACAGAGGTTCTCTCCGAGCAGTACTTC
TRBJ2-2	.	.	TRBV30	CAWSFLDPTGELFF	TGTGCCTGGAGTTTTCTCGACCCCACCGGGGAGCTGTTTTTT
TRBJ2-2	TRBD2	.	TRBV2	CASSAGLAGNTGELFF	TGTGCCAGCAGCGCGGGACTAGCGGGAAACACCGGGGAGCTGTTTTTT
TRBJ1-1	.	.	TRBV5-6	CASGLGENTEAFF	TGTGCCAGCGGATTAGGCGAAAACACTGAAGCTTTCTTT
TRBJ1-2	.	few	TRBV5-4	CASSPAGNGYTF	TGTGCCAGCAGTCCGGCGGGGAATGGCTACACCTTC
TRBJ2-3	TRBD2	.	TRBV11-2	CASSLWAGDGDTQYF	TGTGCCAGCAGCTTATGGGCGGGAGACGGAGATACGCAGTATTTT
TRBJ2-2	.	.	TRBV5-1	CASSLSSFANTGELFF	TGCGCCAGCAGCTTATCCTCATTCGCGAACACCGGGGAGCTGTTTTTT
TRBJ2-5	TRBD2	.	TRBV11-2	CASSPDFAGGPVETQYF	TGTGCCAGCAGCCCAGACTTTGCGGGAGGGCCCGTTGAGACCCAGTACTTC
TRBJ1-1	.	.	TRBV6-1	CASSVLDGYTEAFF	TGTGCCAGCAGTGTCCTGGACGGCTACACTGAAGCTTTCTTT
TRBJ2-3	.	.	TRBV30	CAWSQTDASTDTQYF	TGTGCCTGGAGTCAAACAGATGCTAGCACAGATACGCAGTATTTT
TRBJ1-2	.	.	TRBV10-2	CASSESVGQTYYGYTF	TGCGCCAGCAGTGAGTCGGTAGGACAGACTTACTATGGCTACACCTTC
TRBJ2-7	.	.	TRBV9	CASSSSHSYEQYF	TGTGCCAGCAGCTCTAGCCACTCCTACGAGCAGTACTTC
TRBJ2-7	.	.	TRBV5-6	CASSFGKTAEQYF	TGTGCCAGCAGCTTCGGGAAAACAGCTGAGCAGTACTTC
TRBJ2-1	TRBD2	.	TRBV7-9	CASSLGVAGAYNEQFF	TGTGCCAGCAGCTTAGGGGTAGCGGGAGCCTACAATGAGCAGTTCTTC
TRBJ2-3	TRBD2	once	TRBV6-5	CASSTGLGVDTQYF	TGTGCCAGCAGTACAGGACTAGGTGTAGATACGCAGTATTTT
TRBJ1-3	.	.	TRBV28	CASTPPTGQAGNTIYF	TGTGCCAGCACCCCCCCAACAGGGCAGGCTGGAAACACCATATATTTT
TRBJ1-1	.	.	TRBV30	CAWRSFRTGIEAFF	TGTGCCTGGAGGAGTTTCCGGACCGGGATTGAAGCTTTCTTT
TRBJ2-7	.	once	TRBV6-1	CASSEAEGDREQYF	TGTGCCAGCAGTGAAGCGGAAGGGGATCGCGAGCAGTACTTC
TRBJ2-7	.	.	TRBV2	CASSEGAGSYEQYF	TGTGCCAGCAGTGAGGGTGCGGGGTCCTACGAGCAGTACTTC
TRBJ2-5	.	.	TRBV7-3	CASSLMGGRQETQYF	TGTGCCAGCAGCTTAATGGGGGGCCGACAAGAGACCCAGTACTTC
TRBJ2-5	.	.	TRBV7-9	CASSLPLVGVETQYF	TGTGCCAGCAGCTTACCACTTGTCGGTGTCGAGACCCAGTACTTC
TRBJ2-7	TRBD2	.	TRBV5-4	CASSTGTSGSYEQYF	TGTGCCAGCAGCACTGGGACTAGCGGATCCTACGAGCAGTACTTC
TRBJ2-5	TRBD2	.	TRBV14	CASSQAGGPRETQYF	TGTGCCAGCAGCCAAGCGGGAGGGCCGAGGGAGACCCAGTACTTC
TRBJ2-7	TRBD1	.	TRBV14	CASSPSRTGGDEQYF	TGTGCCAGCAGCCCGTCACGGACAGGGGGCGACGAGCAGTACTTC
TRBJ2-7	.	.	TRBV7-7	CASSQFQGAGYEQYF	TGTGCTAGCAGCCAGTTCCAAGGGGCAGGCTACGAGCAGTACTTC
TRBJ2-7	.	.	TRBV29-1	CSAGVGSPYEQYF	TGCAGCGCTGGAGTGGGAAGCCCCTACGAGCAGTACTTC
TRBJ1-1	TRBD1	.	TRBV5-1	CASSSESGTGGNTEAFF	TGCGCCAGCAGCTCCGAGTCCGGGACAGGGGGGAACACTGAAGCTTTCTTT
TRBJ1-3	TRBD1	.	TRBV7-2	CASSSRQGKSAGNTIYF	TGTGCCAGCAGCTCGAGACAGGGCAAGTCTGCTGGAAACACCATATATTTT
TRBJ2-6	.	.	TRBV30	CAWRLTNGANVLTF	TGTGCCTGGAGACTAACGAATGGGGCCAACGTCCTGACTTTC
TRBJ2-1	.	.	TRBV4-1	CASSQGPSTQGTEQFF	TGCGCCAGCAGCCAAGGCCCCTCAACCCAAGGTACTGAGCAGTTCTTC
TRBJ1-1	.	once	TRBV4-3	CASRGRASTEAFF	TGCGCCAGCAGAGGGCGGGCAAGCACTGAAGCTTTCTTT
TRBJ1-2	.	.	TRBV10-3	CAISTGIDGYTF	TGTGCCATCAGTACAGGGATAGACGGCTACACCTTC
TRBJ2-7	.	.	TRBV27	CASSLLVGSYEQYF	TGTGCCAGCAGTTTATTGGTGGGATCCTACGAGCAGTACTTC
TRBJ2-7	.	.	TRBV19	CASSVTGYEQYF	TGTGCCAGTAGTGTGACAGGCTACGAGCAGTACTTC
TRBJ2-2	.	once	TRBV9	CASSVGTGELFF	TGTGCCAGCAGCGTAGGAACCGGGGAGCTGTTTTTT
TRBJ1-5	.	.	TRBV7-9	CASSFGTYNQPQHF	TGTGCCAGCAGCTTTGGGACCTACAATCAGCCCCAGCATTTT
TRBJ2-7	TRBD1	.	TRBV7-2	CASSLVSGDSSYEQYF	TGTGCCAGCAGCTTAGTATCTGGGGACAGCTCCTACGAGCAGTACTTC
TRBJ2-5	.	.	TRBV5-1	CASSFYGEEETQYF	TGCGCCAGCAGCTTTTACGGCGAAGAAGAGACCCAGTACTTC
TRBJ2-7	TRBD1	.	TRBV27	CASRTGGDEQYF	TGTGCCAGCAGGACAGGGGGCGACGAGCAGTACTTC
TRBJ1-1	.	.	TRBV9	CASSPRQLLNTEAFF	TGTGCCAGCAGCCCCCGACAGTTGCTGAACACTGAAGCTTTCTTT
TRBJ2-7	.	.	TRBV30	CAWGVLGEQYF	TGTGCCTGGGGTGTTCTGGGCGAGCAGTACTTC